Presented here are 31 T cell receptor beta chains from one specimen sequenced in a study of blood T cell repertoires in COVID-19. Clones were sequenced by immunoSEQ multiplex PCR, and TCRdb holds only the in-frame ones, with some missing. The table records 220,000 or so clones, approximately 80% of them present only once. The sequencing sample was made of PBMCs or T cells enriched from blood (not recorded which). The receptor source for this set is a woman between 40 and 50 years old with acute COVID-19.

The V and J genes are TRBV28 and TRBJ1-6, with TRBD1 matching 8 bases. The CDR3 runs to 15 residues. CDR1 is MDHEN and CDR2 is SYDVKM in the germline V gene. V was pared by 8 bases and J by 10 bases, with 13 bases of the junction left unmatched. CDR3 loop: CASYSIGQGQSPLHF. CDR3 bases: TGTGCCAGCTATTCTATTGGACAGGGTCAGTCACCCCTCCACTTT.

V gene TRBV6-6 combines with J gene TRBJ1-2; D possibly corresponds to TRBD1 (5 bases). The germline CDR1 and CDR2 sequences are MNHNY and SVGAGI (reference sequence). V was shortened by 2 bases and J by 1 base, with 11 bases between the two germline ends. The CDR3 spans 15 residues. The CDR3 region is CASSYTGGGNYGYTF. The CDR3 bases are TGTGCCAGCAGTTACACGGGGGGGGGTAACTATGGCTACACCTTC.

The chain joins TRBV14 to TRBJ1-3; no clear D. V dropped 4 bases and J dropped 6 bases, with 10 bases sitting between them. Germline V CDR1 and CDR2: SGHDN, FVKESK. CDR3 length: 13 residues. CDR3 region: CASSPGVINTIYF. DNA for the CDR3: TGTGCCAGCAGCCCCGGAGTCATAAACACCATATATTTT.

V usage is TRBV19 and J usage is TRBJ1-5, with 7 bases identical to TRBD1. The CDR3 consists of 13 residues. Trimming took 7 bases from V and 5 from J; bases not matched to a gene: 5. In germline, CDR1 is LNHDA, CDR2 SQIVND (reference sequence). The DNA of the CDR3 is TGTGCCAGTACCCGCCAGGGGGATCAGCCCCAGCATTTT. The encoded protein is CASTRQGDQPQHF.

The chain links TRBV9 to TRBJ1-2; no definite D call. Germline-derived CDR1 and CDR2 are SGDLS and YYNGEE. V lost 1 base to trimming and J lost 7 bases, with 11 bases between them. The CDR3 sequence is 13 residues long. DNA for the CDR3: TGTGCCAGCAGCGTATACGGGAAGGGTGGCTACACCTTC. The encoded protein is CASSVYGKGGYTF.

The rearrangement joins TRBV19 to TRBJ2-1, with a weak D call TRBD1 (6 bases). The ends were cut back, 4 bases at V and 0 bases at J, with 13 bases in the middle. The length of the CDR3 is 16 residues. Germline CDR1 and CDR2: LNHDA and SQIVND (reference sequence). The CDR3 DNA reads TGTGCCAGTAGTAGATACGGACAGAGCTCCTACAATGAGCAGTTCTTC. This codes for CASSRYGQSSYNEQFF.

The chain combines TRBV14 with TRBJ2-7, with D perhaps TRBD1 (5 bases). The CDR3 has 15 amino acids. Between the trimmed V and J ends, which lost 3 bases and 1 base, there was a span of 13 bases. Germline assignment: CDR1 SGHDN and CDR2 FVKESK. This chain's CDR3 is CASSQVDSRSYEQYF. CDR3 bases: TGTGCCAGCAGCCAGGTAGACAGTCGATCCTACGAGCAGTACTTC.

The V and J genes are TRBV7-2 and TRBJ1-2; D possibly corresponds to TRBD1 (5 bases). The CDR3 sequence is 13 residues long. Germline loops: CDR1 SGHTA, CDR2 FQGNSA. V was cut by 1 base and J by 9 bases, with 12 bases left in between. CDR3: CASSLVKEGSYTF. CDR3 bases: TGTGCCAGCAGCTTAGTGAAGGAGGGGAGCTACACCTTC.

The chain is built from TRBV28 and TRBJ1-4; a possible D gene is TRBD1 (5 bases). V was trimmed by 6 bases and J by 7 bases, leaving 15 bases between them. This CDR3 comprises 14 residues. Per germline, CDR1 MDHEN and CDR2 SYDVKM. For the CDR3, the DNA is TGTGCCAGCAGCCGATCGGGAGGGGTTGAAAAACTGTTTTTT. Translation: CASSRSGGVEKLFF.

This chain uses TRBV12-3 or TRBV12-4 with TRBJ2-2; the D gene is possibly TRBD2 (5 bases). This CDR3 is 13 amino acids long. With 11 bases removed from V and 2 bases from J, the gap between germline ends came to 12 bases. The CDR3 nucleotides are TGTGCCTCCTGGGAGAGAAACACCGGGGAGCTGTTTTTT. It encodes CASWERNTGELFF.

The chain carries TRBV5-6 and TRBJ1-1; 7 bases are a match to TRBD1. This CDR3 has 14 residues. The germline V gene has CDR1 SGHDT and CDR2 YYEEEE. V lost 1 base to trimming and J lost 1 base; unmatched junction nucleotides: 1. Here the CDR3 reads CASSLQGGNTEAFF. The CDR3 DNA reads TGTGCCAGCAGCTTGCAGGGGGGGAACACTGAAGCTTTCTTT.

This clone was observed once. This chain connects TRBV24-1 to TRBJ2-1; TRBD1 matches 10 bases. V shed 5 bases, J shed 4 bases, and the junction held 4 bases outside the gene matches. Germline lookup yields CDR1 KGHDR and CDR2 SFDVKD. The CDR3 totals 15 residues. Here the CDR3 DNA reads TGTGCCACCAGTGCCATGGACAGGGGGTACAATGAGCAGTTCTTC. Amino acids: CATSAMDRGYNEQFF.

This rearrangement joins TRBV6-5 to TRBJ2-1; a possible D gene is TRBD1 (6 bases). CDR3 length: 13 amino acids. CDR1 and CDR2 from the germline V gene are MNHEY and SVGAGI. Trimming shortened V by 7 bases and J by 11 bases, and 18 bases separated the two germline ends. CDR3 residues: CASIGGGGRKQFF. The CDR3 DNA is TGTGCCAGCATAGGGGGTGGGGGCCGGAAGCAGTTCTTC.

This clone has just one count. This sequence joins TRBV19 and TRBJ1-1; 7 bases match TRBD1. The CDR3 length is 13 residues. Germline CDR1 LNHDA, CDR2 SQIVND (reference sequence). Trimming at V came to 5 bases and at J to 5 bases, leaving 5 bases not matched to a gene. CDR3 in amino acids: CASSHRGRTEAFF. The CDR3 region has the DNA TGTGCCAGTAGTCACAGGGGTCGGACTGAAGCTTTCTTT.

The chain carries TRBV24-1 and TRBJ1-1; no clear D gene. V was pared by 2 bases and J by 7 bases, with 10 bases between. CDR3 length: 13 amino acids. Germline CDR1 and CDR2: KGHDR and SFDVKD. The CDR3 region is CATSDSEEYEAFF. In DNA form, the CDR3 reads TGTGCCACCAGTGATTCAGAGGAGTATGAAGCTTTCTTT.

V and J are TRBV12-5 and TRBJ2-1, with 8 bases that match TRBD2. Trimming cost V 3 bases and J 0 bases; bases outside gene matches: 16. This CDR3 comprises 20 residues. The germline CDR1 and CDR2 sequences are LGHNT and FRNRAP. The CDR3 region is CASGLRYRGGRSHSYNEQFF. CDR3 in DNA: TGTGCTAGTGGTTTAAGATATCGGGGGGGCCGCTCCCACTCCTACAATGAGCAGTTCTTC.

V usage is TRBV7-8 and J usage is TRBJ1-5; weak D call: TRBD1 (6 bases). The V and J ends lost 5 bases and 4 bases respectively, with 15 bases between them. Per the germline V gene, CDR1 is SGHVS and CDR2 is FQNEAQ. The CDR3 sequence is 15 residues long. The CDR3 sequence is CASSPQGLGNQPQHF. CDR3 bases: TGTGCCAGCAGCCCACAGGGTTTGGGTAATCAGCCCCAGCATTTT.

The rearrangement uses TRBV5-6 and TRBJ2-1, with D possibly being TRBD2 (5 bases). Germline CDR1 reads SGHDT; CDR2 reads YYEEEE. CDR3 length: 16 amino acids. Trimming removed 0 bases from V and 3 bases from J, with 13 bases in between. Here the CDR3 reads CASSLVGLANYNEQFF. The CDR3 nucleotides are TGTGCCAGCAGCTTGGTCGGTCTAGCTAACTACAATGAGCAGTTCTTC.

This chain's CDR3 is CASSLAGSLGADTQYF. DNA of the CDR3: TGTGCCAGTAGTTTAGCGGGGTCCCTCGGGGCAGATACGCAGTATTTT. This chain uses TRBV19 with TRBJ2-3; TRBD2 matches 8 bases. The CDR3 consists of 16 residues. The V segment lost 5 bases and the J segment 4 bases; nucleotides outside the gene matches: 11. The germline gives CDR1 LNHDA, CDR2 SQIVND (reference sequence).

The V gene is TRBV3-1 (or the pseudogene TRBV3-2), the J gene TRBJ1-2; weak D call: TRBD1 (5 bases). CDR1 and CDR2 (germline): LGHDT, YNNKEL (reference sequence). Trimming took 4 bases from V and 4 from J, leaving 16 bases between them. CDR3 length: 15 amino acids. The CDR3 region has the DNA TGTGCCAGCAGCCCCAGCCCAACAGGAGTCTATGGCTACACCTTC. Amino acid sequence: CASSPSPTGVYGYTF.

This chain connects TRBV10-2 to TRBJ1-2, with TRBD1 matching 8 bases. V trimming: 6 bases; J trimming: 6 bases; junction bases outside the gene matches: 6. Germline V gene lookup returns CDR1 WSHSY and CDR2 SAAADI. The CDR3 has 13 residues. CDR3 bases: TGCGCCAGCAGGGGGAGACAGGGGAATGGCTACACCTTC. It specifies CASRGRQGNGYTF.

The chain recombines TRBV27 with TRBJ2-7, with 7 positions matching TRBD2. V shed 8 bases, J shed 5 bases, and the junction held 15 bases outside the gene matches. The CDR3 is 15 amino acids. The germline gives CDR1 MNHEY, CDR2 SMNVEV (reference sequence). This chain's CDR3 is CASSPRWEGRNEQYF. CDR3 in DNA: TGTGCCAGCTCCCCAAGGTGGGAGGGACGGAACGAGCAGTACTTC.

Only a few counts were recorded for this clone. The chain carries TRBV27 and TRBJ2-6, with D uncertain. The CDR3 has 15 amino acids. The germline V and J ends were trimmed by 6 bases and 0 bases, with 9 bases remaining between them. Germline V gene data show CDR1 as MNHEY and CDR2 as SMNVEV (reference sequence). The CDR3 DNA sequence: TGTGCCAGCAGGGCTGGCGGCTCTGGGGCCAACGTCCTGACTTTC. This codes for CASRAGGSGANVLTF.

The chain joins TRBV9 to TRBJ2-3; 12 positions match TRBD2. The germline V gene has CDR1 SGDLS and CDR2 YYNGEE. The ends lost 4 bases at V and 2 bases at J; junction bases unmatched: 8. The CDR3 length is 17 residues. This chain's CDR3 is CASSLRGLAGTTDTQYF. CDR3 bases: TGTGCCAGCAGCCTGCGGGGACTAGCGGGCACCACAGATACGCAGTATTTT.

The CDR3 nucleotides are TGTGCCAGCAGCCCCCTCACTGAAGCTTTCTTT. Amino acid sequence: CASSPLTEAFF. V and J are TRBV11-2 and TRBJ1-1, with unresolved D. The CDR3 totals 11 residues. The germline V and J ends were trimmed by 5 bases and 4 bases, with 5 bases remaining between them. Germline-derived CDR1 and CDR2 are SGHAT and FQNNGV. The whole variable domain, remainder taken from reference TRBV11-2 and TRBJ1-1, is EAGVAQSPRYKIIEKRQSVAFWCNPISGHATLYWYQQILGQGPKLLIQFQNNGVVDDSQLPKDRFSAERLKGVDSTLKIQPAKLEDSAVYLCASSPLTEAFFGQGTRLTVV.

This chain links TRBV5-5 with TRBJ2-5; possibly TRBD1 for D (5 bases). The germline V gene has CDR1 SGHKS and CDR2 YYEKEE (reference sequence). V gave up 0 bases and J gave up 6 bases, with 9 bases separating them. The CDR3 has 13 amino acids. CDR3 loop: CASSLGQQQTQYF. As DNA, the CDR3 is TGTGCCAGCAGCTTGGGACAGCAACAGACCCAGTACTTC.

This chain links TRBV5-1 with TRBJ2-2; the match to TRBD2 covers 14 bases. Losses at the gene ends were 4 bases for V and 6 bases for J; bases not matched to a gene: 2. There are 15 residues in the CDR3. CDR1 and CDR2 from the germline V gene are SGHRS and YFSETQ. The CDR3 DNA reads TGCGCCAGCAGCCAGGGACTAGCGGGAGCCGGGGAGCTGTTTTTT. Its protein is CASSQGLAGAGELFF.

The chain links TRBV11-2 to TRBJ1-1, with no clear D. CDR3 size: 15 residues. V was cut by 2 bases and J by 0 bases, with 10 bases left in between. The germline V gene has CDR1 SGHAT and CDR2 FQNNGV. CDR3 nucleotides: TGTGCCAGCAGCTTATTTTCCCAGATGAACACTGAAGCTTTCTTT. Translation: CASSLFSQMNTEAFF.

The rearrangement joins TRBV5-4 to TRBJ1-2; TRBD1 matches 8 bases. The CDR3 runs 16 residues. Germline lookup yields CDR1 SGHNT and CDR2 YYREEE (reference sequence). Germline trimming cut 2 bases from V and 5 bases from J; bases unmatched to any gene: 11. This chain's CDR3 is CASSFPGGDHPYGYTF. CDR3 DNA sequence: TGTGCCAGCAGCTTTCCAGGGGGCGACCATCCTTATGGCTACACCTTC.

This sequence joins TRBV3-1 (or the pseudogene TRBV3-2) and TRBJ1-6; TRBD1 might be the D (6 bases). Trimming left V 4 bases short and J 10 bases short, with 11 bases between. The CDR3 loop spans 13 amino acids. In germline, CDR1 is LGHDT, CDR2 YNNKEL (reference sequence). The CDR3 reads CASSRHRESPLHF. DNA for the CDR3: TGTGCCAGCAGCCGTCACAGGGAGTCACCCCTCCACTTT.

The V call is TRBV23-1, the J call TRBJ2-7; 7 nucleotides line up with TRBD1. TRBV23-1 carries the ORF label, with uncertain function. This CDR3 has 15 amino acids. The V and J ends lost 4 bases and 6 bases, in that order; junction bases with no gene match: 12. The CDR3 is CASSRPQGTVGEQYF. Here the CDR3 DNA reads TGCGCCAGCAGTCGCCCCCAGGGGACAGTTGGCGAGCAGTACTTC.